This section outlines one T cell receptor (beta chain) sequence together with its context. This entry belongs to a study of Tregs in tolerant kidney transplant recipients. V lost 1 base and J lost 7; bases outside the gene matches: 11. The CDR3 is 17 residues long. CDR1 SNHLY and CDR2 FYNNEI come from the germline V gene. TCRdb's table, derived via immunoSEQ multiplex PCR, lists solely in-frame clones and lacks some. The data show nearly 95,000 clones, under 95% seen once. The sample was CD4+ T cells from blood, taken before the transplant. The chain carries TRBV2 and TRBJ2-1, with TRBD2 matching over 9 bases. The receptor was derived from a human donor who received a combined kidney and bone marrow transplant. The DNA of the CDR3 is TGTGCCAGCAGTGAAGAGACTAGCGGACTCCCAAGGAATGAGCAGTTCTTC. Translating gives CASSEETSGLPRNEQFF.